Presented here are 17 T cell receptor beta chains from one specimen sequenced in a study of blood T cells in healthy people across ages. PCR was performed a second time for about 7 to 12 cycles using a sample-barcoded 5' primer and a J-beta primer mix. TCRdb re-derived calls from the 5' RACE reads in MiXCR, one entry per CDR3 protein. Among around 800,000 distinct CDR3 sequences listed, approximately 53% were seen once. Sequenced: blood. The receptors come from an elderly man in good health.

This chain uses TRBV20-1 with TRBJ2-1, with 10 bases aligning to TRBD2. From germline, CDR1 is DFQATT and CDR2 SNEGSKA (reference sequence). CDR3 length: 16 residues. Losses at the gene ends were 5 bases for V and 0 bases for J; bases not matched to a gene: 7. In nucleotides, the CDR3 is TGCAGTGCTCCCCGTAAGCGGGAGGGCTCCTACAATGAGCAGTTCTTC. It specifies CSAPRKREGSYNEQFF.

The CDR3 region has the DNA TGTGCCAGCAGTCATTTCGGGACAGGGGGTTATAGCAATCAGCCCCAGCATTTT. The encoded protein is CASSHFGTGGYSNQPQHF. The chain links TRBV12-3 or TRBV12-4 to TRBJ1-5, with TRBD1 identical over 11 bases. With V trimmed by 5 bases and J by 0 bases, 9 bases remained unmatched. The CDR3 is made up of 18 amino acids.

This clonotype has only a few counts. This chain uses TRBV29-1 with TRBJ2-1; D uncertain. The CDR3 is 17 amino acids. The V end lost 7 bases, the J end lost 0 bases, and 22 bases lay between the germline ends. Germline CDR1 SQVTM, CDR2 ANQGSEA. CDR3 nucleotide sequence: TGCAGCGCCTCCCCGGTCCTTCGTCCTAGCTCCTACAATGAGCAGTTCTTC. It encodes CSASPVLRPSSYNEQFF.

The chain carries TRBV18 and TRBJ2-3, with D hard to call. The V end was cut by 3 bases, the J end by 6 bases, with 13 bases between. Germline-derived CDR1 and CDR2 are KGHSH and LQKENI. The length of the CDR3 is 14 residues. The CDR3 region is CASSPIPLGDTQYF. The CDR3 coding sequence is TGTGCCAGCTCACCGATACCCTTGGGGGATACGCAGTATTTT.

Note on this clonotype: At one of its ends the junction is not consistent with the germline gene, which may arise from a read error. The V gene is TRBV11-1, the J gene TRBJ2-1; the D call may be TRBD1 or TRBD2 (5 bases each). The CDR3 has 16 amino acids. Germline values: CDR1 SGHAT, CDR2 FQDESV (reference sequence). CDR3 coding DNA: TGTGCCAGCAGCTTAGGCCGGAGAGGGGCCTACAATGAGCAGTTCTTT. Its translation: CASSLGRRGAYNEQFF.

CDR3: CASNSSGWASGYNEQFF. The CDR3 nucleotides are TGTGCCAGCAACTCCAGCGGCTGGGCCTCGGGCTACAATGAGCAGTTCTTC. The J gene is TRBJ2-1, the V gene TRBV6-2 or TRBV6-3; D perhaps matches TRBD2 (5 bases). Between the trimmed V and J ends, which lost 7 bases and 3 bases, there was a span of 22 bases. Germline-derived CDR1 and CDR2 are MNHEY and SVGEGT. CDR3 size: 17 residues.

The chain joins TRBV10-3 to TRBJ2-1; D is uncertain. TRBJ2-7 matches the DNA end more closely, so the J call is doubtful. CDR3 length: 11 amino acids. From germline, CDR1 is ENHRY and CDR2 SYGVKD. CDR3 sequence reads: CAIGSYNEQYF. As DNA, the CDR3 is TGTGCCATCGGCTCCTACAATGAGCAGTACTTC.

This clonotype was detected only a few times. This chain joins TRBV24-1 and TRBJ2-1; 7 bases agree with TRBD1. Trimming removed 12 bases from V and 0 bases from J; junction bases left unmatched: 4. CDR3 length: 13 amino acids. The V gene's germline CDR1 is KGHDR and CDR2 SFDVKD. CDR3 DNA sequence: TGTGCCGTAAGGGACAGCTCCTACAATGAGCAGTTCTTC. Translated: CAVRDSSYNEQFF.

The chain uses TRBV20-1 and TRBJ2-1; 8 bases are shared with TRBD2. The junction had 7 bases not matched to a gene; V was cut back by 2 bases and J by 4 bases. The CDR3 is 15 residues long. Germline lookup yields CDR1 DFQATT and CDR2 SNEGSKA (reference sequence). The CDR3, as DNA: TGCAGTGCTAGAATCCCGGGAGGGAGGTACAATGAGCAGTTCTTC. Its translation is CSARIPGGRYNEQFF.

This chain connects TRBV20-1 to TRBJ2-5, with 9 bases matching TRBD1. The tail of the sequence fits TRBJ2-7 better, so the J call may be wrong. CDR1 is DFQATT, CDR2 SNEGSKA, per germline (reference sequence). The CDR3 extends over 14 amino acids. The DNA of the CDR3 is TGCAGTGCTGCCCGGGACAGGGAGATCAACGAGCAGTACTTC. It is translated as CSAARDREINEQYF.

This clonotype was seen only a few times. The chain carries TRBV5-6 and TRBJ2-4; the match to TRBD2 covers 9 bases. The J call may be mistaken, given a closer DNA end match to TRBJ2-5. Germline lookup yields CDR1 SGHDT and CDR2 YYEEEE. The CDR3 totals 17 residues. The CDR3 coding sequence is TGTGCCACTTTCGGGACAAATAAAGCGGGAGGCAGAGAGACCCAGTACTTC. Translation gives CATFGTNKAGGRETQYF.

This clonotype was counted only a few times. J is TRBJ1-1 and V is TRBV27; 8 bases map to TRBD1. V shed 2 bases, J shed 6 bases, and the junction held 5 bases outside the gene matches. Germline lookup yields CDR1 MNHEY and CDR2 SMNVEV (reference sequence). The CDR3 loop spans 14 amino acids. The CDR3 reads CASSLKGTGPEAFF. DNA for the CDR3: TGTGCCAGCAGTTTAAAAGGGACAGGCCCTGAAGCTTTCTTT.

V usage is TRBV12-3 or TRBV12-4 and J usage is TRBJ2-1; the D gene is possibly TRBD2 (5 bases). V was pared by 7 bases and J by 4 bases, with 17 bases between. The CDR3 totals 15 residues. CDR3 in amino acids: CASIRGRLGYNEQFF. As DNA, the CDR3 is TGTGCCAGCATCCGGGGTAGGCTCGGATACAATGAGCAGTTCTTC.

The chain employs TRBV7-2 and TRBJ1-3, with D unclear. CDR1 is SGHTA and CDR2 is FQGNSA in the germline V gene. Between the trimmed V and J ends, which lost 1 base and 4 bases, there was a span of 8 bases. CDR3 length: 14 residues. In nucleotides, the CDR3 is TGTGCCAGCAGCTTAGTTCAAGGCGGAAACACCATATATTTT. It yields the protein CASSLVQGGNTIYF.

The table lists this clonotype with a few counts. The chain joins TRBV3-1 to TRBJ2-1, with 12 bases fitting TRBD2. Losses at the gene ends were 4 bases for V and 8 bases for J; bases not matched to a gene: 9. CDR1 and CDR2 (germline): LGHDT, YNNKEL (reference sequence). This CDR3 contains 16 residues. In DNA form, the CDR3 reads TGTGCCAGCAGCCGGCCGAGGACTAGCGGGACTGATGAGCAGTTCTTC. Amino acid sequence: CASSRPRTSGTDEQFF.

The V gene is TRBV11-2, the J gene TRBJ2-3; maybe TRBD1 (5 bases). The CDR3 runs to 15 residues. V was shortened by 2 bases and J by 14 bases, with 23 bases between the two germline ends. Germline lookup yields CDR1 SGHAT and CDR2 FQNNGV. CDR3 loop: CASSLTGGRDRYAYF. The CDR3 region has the DNA TGTGCCAGCAGCTTAACGGGCGGACGAGACAGATACGCGTATTTT.

The chain couples TRBV5-1 to TRBJ2-7; 7 bases align to TRBD2. Matching the DNA end better, TRBJ2-1 makes the J call doubtful. Per the germline V gene, CDR1 is SGHRS and CDR2 is YFSETQ. This CDR3 comprises 16 residues. The CDR3 spells CASSYGAAGEGYEQFF. Written as DNA, the CDR3 is TGCGCCAGCAGCTATGGGGCGGCGGGAGAAGGCTACGAGCAGTTCTTC.